This entry is about one T cell receptor (beta chain). What it binds is unknown. No cell sorting was done before RNA was extracted from the tissue. This non-tumor lung sample came from over 3 cm beyond the tumor edge. The data were taken from a study of tumor and adjacent non-tumor tissue in lung cancer. Study-wide points: TCR diversity was significantly greater in tumor than normal lung tissue.

Deletions cut 1 base from V and 5 bases from J, with 14 bases between. This CDR3 has 15 amino acids. The germline V gene encodes CDR1 SGHAT and CDR2 FQDESV (reference sequence). A modified ARM-PCR protocol with three rounds of nested PCR amplified TCRbeta. TCRdb processed the multiplex PCR reads anew with MiXCR; each CDR3 protein has one entry. Of tens of thousands of distinct CDR3 sequences in the sample, just over 75% are singletons; the top ten hold approximately 40%. The rearrangement joins TRBV11-1 to TRBJ1-1, with D hard to call. This receptor was identified in a man between 65 and 85 years old with non-small cell lung cancer. The material sequenced was distant non-tumor lung tissue. This CDR3 reads CASSLEIWAGTEAFF. CDR3 nucleotide sequence: TGTGCCAGCAGCTTAGAGATTTGGGCGGGGACTGAAGCTTTCTTT.